This is a list of T cell receptor beta chains from one sample in a study of blood T cell repertoires in COVID-19. Using immunoSEQ multiplex PCR, the repertoire was profiled, and TCRdb retains in-frame clones only, with some absent. The table lists under 30,000 clones, approximately 86% of them singletons. The specimen sequenced was peripheral blood. Receptor source: a human donor with acute or convalescent COVID-19. The donor label of this sample is uncertain. The CDR3 runs from the conserved cysteine through the conserved F or W. D genes are given only for firm matches. A row's size may be missing; if present it is once, few, many or a size class.

CDR3nt | CDR3aa | d_gene | len | j_gene | v_gene | abundance
TGCGCCAGCAGCTGGACTGGGGGAAACACCATATATTTT | CASSWTGGNTIYF | . | 13 | TRBJ1-3 | TRBV5-1 | .
TGTGCCAGTAGCAATGGGGGACAGCGCTCCTACGAGCAGTACTTC | CASSNGGQRSYEQYF | TRBD1 | 15 | TRBJ2-7 | TRBV19 | .
TGTGCCAGCAGTTCCAACGGTAACTATGGCTACACCTTC | CASSSNGNYGYTF | . | 13 | TRBJ1-2 | TRBV6-5 | .
TGTGCCAGCAGCCGACTAGGGTCGGAGACCCAGTACTTC | CASSRLGSETQYF | . | 13 | TRBJ2-5 | TRBV9 | once
TGTGCCAGCAGCTTAAGTAGCGGGGGCCAATCCTACGAGCAGTACTTC | CASSLSSGGQSYEQYF | TRBD2 | 16 | TRBJ2-7 | TRBV9 | .
TGTGCCAGCAGCTTTCCGGGCACAGATACGCAGTATTTT | CASSFPGTDTQYF | . | 13 | TRBJ2-3 | TRBV5-4 | .
TGTGCCATCAGCCCGGGACAGGGGGTGACTAACTATGGCTACACCTTC | CAISPGQGVTNYGYTF | TRBD1 | 16 | TRBJ1-2 | TRBV10-3 | .
TGTGCCAGCAGTCGACATACAAAGAGCTACGAGCAGTACTTC | CASSRHTKSYEQYF | . | 14 | TRBJ2-7 | TRBV2 | few
TGTGCCAGCAGCCCAAGGAGCGGCTCCTACAATGAGCAGTTCTTC | CASSPRSGSYNEQFF | . | 15 | TRBJ2-1 | TRBV11-2 | .
TGTGCCAGCAGTCGACAGGGGACCTACGAGCAGTACTTC | CASSRQGTYEQYF | TRBD1 | 13 | TRBJ2-7 | TRBV28 | once
TGTGCCAGCAGTTACCCCAGGGGGGATAGCAGGCCCCAGCATTTT | CASSYPRGDSRPQHF | TRBD1 | 15 | TRBJ1-5 | TRBV6-5 | .
TGTGCCAGCAGTTTAGACTACCAAGAGACCCAGTACTTC | CASSLDYQETQYF | . | 13 | TRBJ2-5 | TRBV12-3/TRBV12-4 | .
TGTGCCAGTAGTGACCGCCCGCCCGGACAGGGGGGTTATGAGACCCAGTACTTC | CASSDRPPGQGGYETQYF | TRBD1 | 18 | TRBJ2-5 | TRBV19 | .
TGTGCCACTGCCTCCGGGGTTGAAGAGACCCAGTACTTC | CATASGVEETQYF | . | 13 | TRBJ2-5 | TRBV24-1 | .
TGCGCCAGCAGTTCTGAACAGGGGGCTTACGAGCAGTACTTC | CASSSEQGAYEQYF | TRBD1 | 14 | TRBJ2-7 | TRBV5-1 | .
TGTGCCAGCAGCCCACCGGTAGATAGCGGGGAGCTGTTTTTT | CASSPPVDSGELFF | . | 14 | TRBJ2-2 | TRBV4-2 | few
TGTGCCAGCAGCCGCGGACTAGCGGGAGAGGATACGCAGTATTTT | CASSRGLAGEDTQYF | TRBD2 | 15 | TRBJ2-3 | TRBV11-3 | .
TGTGCCACCAGCAGAGGCCTAACAGGGGGCTATCAGCCCCAGCATTTT | CATSRGLTGGYQPQHF | TRBD1 | 16 | TRBJ1-5 | TRBV15 | .
TGTGCCAGCAGCTTGGACTGGGCGGGGGAGCTGTTTTTT | CASSLDWAGELFF | . | 13 | TRBJ2-2 | TRBV5-5 | once
TGTGCCAGCTCCCGACAGGGGGGGAACACTGAAGCTTTCTTT | CASSRQGGNTEAFF | TRBD1 | 14 | TRBJ1-1 | TRBV18 | once
TGCAGTGCTAATGACCTGACAGGGGGAATCTATGGCTACACCTTC | CSANDLTGGIYGYTF | TRBD1 | 15 | TRBJ1-2 | TRBV20-1 | .
TGTGCCTGGAGTGCCTCTGGGGGCGGGGGGCTTGGAAACACCATATATTTT | CAWSASGGGGLGNTIYF | . | 17 | TRBJ1-3 | TRBV30 | .
TGTGCCAGCAGCCCCGGGGGAGATAGCAATCAGCCCCAGCATTTT | CASSPGGDSNQPQHF | . | 15 | TRBJ1-5 | TRBV9 | .
TGTGCCAGCAGTCCAATCTCACAGGGGGGATCCTATAATTCACCCCTCCACTTT | CASSPISQGGSYNSPLHF | TRBD1 | 18 | TRBJ1-6 | TRBV7-8 | .
TGCGCCAGCAGCCAAGAACCTAGCGGGGGGTTGGCCAAAAACATTCAGTACTTC | CASSQEPSGGLAKNIQYF | TRBD2 | 18 | TRBJ2-4 | TRBV4-1 | .